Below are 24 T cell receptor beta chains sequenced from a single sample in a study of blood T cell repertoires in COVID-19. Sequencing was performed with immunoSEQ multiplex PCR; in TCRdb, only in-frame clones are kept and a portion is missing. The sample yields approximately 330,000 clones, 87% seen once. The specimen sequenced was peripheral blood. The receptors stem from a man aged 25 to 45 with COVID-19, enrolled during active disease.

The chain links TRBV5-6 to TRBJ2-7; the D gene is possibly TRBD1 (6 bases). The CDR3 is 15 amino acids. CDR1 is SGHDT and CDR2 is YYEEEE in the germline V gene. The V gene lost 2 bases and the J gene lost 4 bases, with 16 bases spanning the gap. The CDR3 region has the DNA TGTGCCAGCAGCTTTCTAGGGGGACCCAATTACGAGCAGTACTTC. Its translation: CASSFLGGPNYEQYF. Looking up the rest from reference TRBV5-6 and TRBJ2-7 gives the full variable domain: DAGVTQSPTHLIKTRGQQVTLRCSPKSGHDTVSWYQQALGQGPQFIFQYYEEEERQRGNFPDRFSGHQFPNYSSELNVNALLLGDSALYLCASSFLGGPNYEQYFGPGTRLTVT.

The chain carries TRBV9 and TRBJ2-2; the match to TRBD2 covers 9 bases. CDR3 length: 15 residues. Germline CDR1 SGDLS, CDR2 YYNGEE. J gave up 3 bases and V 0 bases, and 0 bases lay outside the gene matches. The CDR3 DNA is TGTGCCAGCAGCGTAGTAGCGGGAGACACCGGGGAGCTGTTTTTT. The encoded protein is CASSVVAGDTGELFF.

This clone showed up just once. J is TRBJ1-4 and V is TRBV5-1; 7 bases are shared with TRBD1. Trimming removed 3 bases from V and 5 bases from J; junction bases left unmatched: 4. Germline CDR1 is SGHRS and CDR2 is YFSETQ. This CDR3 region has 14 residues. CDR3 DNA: TGCGCCAGCAGCTATGGACAGGTGAATGAAAAACTGTTTTTT. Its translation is CASSYGQVNEKLFF.

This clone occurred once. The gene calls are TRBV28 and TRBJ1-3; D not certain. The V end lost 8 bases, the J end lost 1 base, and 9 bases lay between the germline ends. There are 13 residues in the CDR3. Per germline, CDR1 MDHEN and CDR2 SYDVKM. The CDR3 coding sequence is TGTGCCAGCGCACGCGGTTCTGGAAACACCATATATTTT. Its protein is CASARGSGNTIYF.

The CDR3 DNA is TGTGCCAGTAGAAAAGGCCGGGAGGCCCGGGAGACGCAGTATTTT. As protein: CASRKGREARETQYF. The V gene is TRBV19, the J gene TRBJ2-3; 7 bases match TRBD2. V lost 6 bases and J lost 9; bases outside the gene matches: 15. This CDR3 is built from 15 residues. The germline CDR1 and CDR2 sequences are LNHDA and SQIVND (reference sequence).

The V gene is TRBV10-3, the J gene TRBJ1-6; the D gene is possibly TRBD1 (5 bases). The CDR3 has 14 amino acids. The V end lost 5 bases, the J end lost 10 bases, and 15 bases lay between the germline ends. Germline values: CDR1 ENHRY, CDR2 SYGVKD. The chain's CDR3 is CAISPDILLSPLHF. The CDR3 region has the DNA TGTGCCATCAGTCCGGACATATTGCTGTCACCCCTCCACTTT.

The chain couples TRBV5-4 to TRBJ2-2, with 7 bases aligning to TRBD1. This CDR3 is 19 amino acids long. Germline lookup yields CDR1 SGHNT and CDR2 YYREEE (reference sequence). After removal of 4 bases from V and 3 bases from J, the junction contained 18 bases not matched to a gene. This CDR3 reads CASSPRGQIGQIHTGELFF. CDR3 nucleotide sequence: TGTGCCAGCAGCCCCCGGGGACAGATTGGCCAAATTCACACCGGGGAGCTGTTTTTT.

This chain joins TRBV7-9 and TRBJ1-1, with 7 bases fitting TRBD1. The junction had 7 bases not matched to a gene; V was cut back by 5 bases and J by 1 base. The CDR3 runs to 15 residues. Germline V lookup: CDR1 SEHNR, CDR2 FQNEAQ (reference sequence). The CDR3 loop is CASSPQGQKNTEAFF. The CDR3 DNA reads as TGTGCCAGCAGCCCCCAGGGACAGAAGAACACTGAAGCTTTCTTT.

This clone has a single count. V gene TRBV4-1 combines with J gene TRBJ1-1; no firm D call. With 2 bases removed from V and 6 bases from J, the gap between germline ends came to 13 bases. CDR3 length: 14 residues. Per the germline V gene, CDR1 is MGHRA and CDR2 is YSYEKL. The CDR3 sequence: CASSQSAGEPEAFF. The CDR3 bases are TGCGCCAGCAGCCAAAGTGCCGGGGAGCCTGAAGCTTTCTTT.

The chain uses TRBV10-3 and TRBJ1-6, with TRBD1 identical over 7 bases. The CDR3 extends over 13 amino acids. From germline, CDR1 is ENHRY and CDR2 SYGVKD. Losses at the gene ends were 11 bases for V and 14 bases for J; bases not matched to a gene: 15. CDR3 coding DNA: TGTGCCTCCGCCAGACAGGGTTCGGAGGCCCTCCACTTT. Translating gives CASARQGSEALHF.

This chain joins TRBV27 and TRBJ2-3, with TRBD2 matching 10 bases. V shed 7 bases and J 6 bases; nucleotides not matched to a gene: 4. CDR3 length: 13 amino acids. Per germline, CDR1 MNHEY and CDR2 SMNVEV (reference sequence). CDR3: CASNPSGSDTQYF. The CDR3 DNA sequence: TGTGCCAGCAACCCTAGCGGGAGTGATACGCAGTATTTT.

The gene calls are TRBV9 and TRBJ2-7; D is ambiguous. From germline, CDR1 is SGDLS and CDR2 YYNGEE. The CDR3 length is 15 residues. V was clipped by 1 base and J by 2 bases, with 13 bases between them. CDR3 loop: CASSVSVLPTYEQYF. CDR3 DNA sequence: TGTGCCAGCAGCGTATCGGTATTGCCTACCTACGAGCAGTACTTC.

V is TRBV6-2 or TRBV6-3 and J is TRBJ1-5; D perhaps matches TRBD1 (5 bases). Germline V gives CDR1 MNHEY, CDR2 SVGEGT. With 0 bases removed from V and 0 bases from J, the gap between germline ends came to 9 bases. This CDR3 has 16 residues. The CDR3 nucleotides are TGTGCCAGCAGTTACTCCGGGACTCTTAGCAATCAGCCCCAGCATTTT. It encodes CASSYSGTLSNQPQHF.

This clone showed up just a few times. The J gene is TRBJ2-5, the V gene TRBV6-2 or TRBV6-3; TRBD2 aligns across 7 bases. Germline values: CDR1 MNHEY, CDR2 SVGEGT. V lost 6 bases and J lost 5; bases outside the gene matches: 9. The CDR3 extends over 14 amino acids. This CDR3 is CASSSGGWLETQYF. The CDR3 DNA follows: TGTGCCAGCAGCTCGGGGGGTTGGCTCGAGACCCAGTACTTC.

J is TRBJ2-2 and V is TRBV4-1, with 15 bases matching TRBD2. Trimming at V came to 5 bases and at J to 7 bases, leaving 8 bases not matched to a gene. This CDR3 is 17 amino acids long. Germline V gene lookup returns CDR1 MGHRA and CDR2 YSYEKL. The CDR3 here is CASSKGLAGGRGGELFF. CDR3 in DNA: TGCGCCAGCAGCAAGGGACTAGCGGGAGGCCGGGGCGGGGAGCTGTTTTTT.

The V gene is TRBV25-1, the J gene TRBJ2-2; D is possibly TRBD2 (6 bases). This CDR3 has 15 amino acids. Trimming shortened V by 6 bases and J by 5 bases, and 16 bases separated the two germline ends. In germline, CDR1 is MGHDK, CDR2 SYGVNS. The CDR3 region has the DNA TGTGCCAGCAGCGCCGACGGGGGATGGACCGGGGAGCTGTTTTTT. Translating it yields CASSADGGWTGELFF.

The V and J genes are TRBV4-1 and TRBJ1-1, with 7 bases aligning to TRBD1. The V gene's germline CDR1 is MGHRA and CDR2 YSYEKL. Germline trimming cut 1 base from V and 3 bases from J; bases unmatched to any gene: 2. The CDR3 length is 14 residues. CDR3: CASSQATGDTEAFF. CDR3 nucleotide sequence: TGCGCCAGCAGCCAAGCAACAGGGGACACTGAAGCTTTCTTT.

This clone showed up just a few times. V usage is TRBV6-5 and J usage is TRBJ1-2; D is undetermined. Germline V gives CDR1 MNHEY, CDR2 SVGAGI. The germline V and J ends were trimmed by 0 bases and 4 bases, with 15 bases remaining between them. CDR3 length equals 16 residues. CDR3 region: CASSYSRSPGSYGYTF. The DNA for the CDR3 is TGTGCCAGCAGTTACTCGAGATCTCCTGGGAGCTATGGCTACACCTTC.

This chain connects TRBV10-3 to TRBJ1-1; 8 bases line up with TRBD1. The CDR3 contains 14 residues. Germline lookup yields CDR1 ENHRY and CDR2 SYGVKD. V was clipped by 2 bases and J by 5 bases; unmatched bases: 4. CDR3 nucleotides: TGTGCCATCAGTGAGGACAGGGGAAGGACTGAAGCTTTCTTT. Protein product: CAISEDRGRTEAFF.

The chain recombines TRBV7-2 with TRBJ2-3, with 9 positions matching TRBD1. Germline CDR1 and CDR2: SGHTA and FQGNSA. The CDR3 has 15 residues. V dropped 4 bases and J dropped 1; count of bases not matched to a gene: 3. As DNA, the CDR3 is TGTGCCAGCAGCTGGAGGACAGGGGGCACAGATACGCAGTATTTT. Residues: CASSWRTGGTDTQYF.

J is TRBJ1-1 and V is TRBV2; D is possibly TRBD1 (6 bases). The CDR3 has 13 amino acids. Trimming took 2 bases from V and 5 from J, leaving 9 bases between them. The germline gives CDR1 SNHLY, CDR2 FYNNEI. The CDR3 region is CASSEQGWTEAFF. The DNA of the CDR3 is TGTGCCAGCAGTGAACAGGGGTGGACTGAAGCTTTCTTT.

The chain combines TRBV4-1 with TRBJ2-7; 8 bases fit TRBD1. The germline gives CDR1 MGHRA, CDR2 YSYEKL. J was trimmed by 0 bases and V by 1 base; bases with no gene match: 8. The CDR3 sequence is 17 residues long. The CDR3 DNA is TGCGCCAGCAGCCAAGCCCTCGGGACAGGCCTCTCCTACGAGCAGTACTTC. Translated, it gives CASSQALGTGLSYEQYF.

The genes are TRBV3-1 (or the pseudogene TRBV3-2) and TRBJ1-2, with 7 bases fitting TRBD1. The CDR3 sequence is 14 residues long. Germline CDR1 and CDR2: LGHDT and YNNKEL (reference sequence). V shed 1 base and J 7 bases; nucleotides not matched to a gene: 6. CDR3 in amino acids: CASSQGQGLGGYTF. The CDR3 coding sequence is TGTGCCAGCAGCCAAGGACAGGGTTTGGGTGGCTACACCTTC.

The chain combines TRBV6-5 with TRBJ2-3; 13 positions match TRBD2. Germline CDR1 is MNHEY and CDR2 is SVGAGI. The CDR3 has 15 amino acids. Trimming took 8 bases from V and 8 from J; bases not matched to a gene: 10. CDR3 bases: TGTGCCAGCCCGGGACTAGCGGGGCCAGCAGTTACGCAGTATTTT. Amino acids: CASPGLAGPAVTQYF.